Detailed here is one T cell receptor beta chain. Antigen unknown. These data are taken from a study of cytomegalovirus exposure and HLA in healthy donors. Germline CDR1 is MDHEN and CDR2 is SYDVKM. CDR3 length: 18 amino acids. Unmatched junction bases numbered 13, after V lost 5 bases and J lost 1 base. It was healthy bone marrow donors who served as donors. PCR used 60 Vbeta primers and 13 Jbeta primers. Sequenced by immunoSEQ multiplex PCR; TCRdb stores in-frame clones only, minus some. The sample lists roughly 120,000 clones; around three quarters were seen once. Findings of the study overall: In a later analysis, an Asian-associated ancestry cluster reportedly showed fewer N-insertions than the approximately 700-donor mean.

V and J are TRBV28 and TRBJ2-4; 8 bases are shared with TRBD1. Sequencing was done on a sample of PBMCs. The sequence came from a woman between 25 and 40 years old in good health and CMV-seronegative. The CDR3, as DNA: TGTGCCAGCAGTCCTGACAGGGGTGTAAGAGGCGCCAAAAACATTCAGTACTTC. This translates into CASSPDRGVRGAKNIQYF.